One sample yielded the 31 T cell receptor beta chains listed below, sequenced in a study of blood T cell repertoires in COVID-19. This table comes from immunoSEQ multiplex PCR, and its TCRdb copy is limited to in-frame clones, with some not included. The table shows some 120,000 clones, with around nine tenths occurring only once. The sequenced sample was peripheral blood. These receptor sequences come from a man between 50 and 59 years old with active COVID-19.

V usage is TRBV30 and J usage is TRBJ1-2; TRBD1 is a possible D gene (5 bases). Germline V gives CDR1 GTSNPN, CDR2 SVGIG (reference sequence). The CDR3 covers 14 residues. V was shortened by 0 bases and J by 6 bases, with 14 bases between the two germline ends. Here the CDR3 reads CAWSVGREVDGYTF. The DNA of the CDR3 is TGTGCCTGGAGTGTAGGCAGGGAGGTGGATGGCTACACCTTC.

The chain links TRBV6-6 to TRBJ1-1; 7 nucleotides line up with TRBD1. CDR3 length equals 14 residues. J lost 8 bases, V lost 6 bases, and 12 bases had no gene match. Germline V lookup: CDR1 MNHNY, CDR2 SVGAGI (reference sequence). CDR3 DNA: TGTGCCAGCAGCCTGGCTGGGGGGACAGAAGAAGCTTTCTTT. Its protein product is CASSLAGGTEEAFF.

J is TRBJ2-3 and V is TRBV24-1, with 7 bases identical to TRBD2. This CDR3 spans 16 amino acids. Trimming took 1 base from V and 2 from J; bases not matched to a gene: 5. The germline gives CDR1 KGHDR, CDR2 SFDVKD. In DNA form, the CDR3 reads TGTGCCACCAGTGATTTAGGACTAGGCCTCACAGATACGCAGTATTTT. Translated: CATSDLGLGLTDTQYF.

The gene calls are TRBV6-6 and TRBJ2-1, with a possible D match to TRBD2 (6 bases). The V and J ends lost 0 bases and 6 bases respectively, with 12 bases between them. Per germline, CDR1 MNHNY and CDR2 SVGAGI (reference sequence). CDR3 length equals 15 residues. The DNA for the CDR3 is TGTGCCAGCAGTTACTCGAGCAGGACTACCAATGAGCAGTTCTTC. The encoded protein is CASSYSSRTTNEQFF.

This clone showed up just a few times. V and J are TRBV27 and TRBJ1-6; D call uncertain. The germline CDR1 and CDR2 sequences are MNHEY and SMNVEV (reference sequence). Trimming left V 11 bases short and J 10 bases short, with 12 bases between. This CDR3 has 11 residues. The CDR3 is CAREGGSPLHF. The CDR3 DNA reads TGTGCCCGAGAGGGAGGGTCACCCCTCCACTTT.

The rearrangement joins TRBV19 to TRBJ1-5; D is unclear. The germline gives CDR1 LNHDA, CDR2 SQIVND (reference sequence). The CDR3 consists of 14 residues. Trimming stripped 3 bases from V and 2 bases from J, with 8 bases between. The CDR3 loop is CASSINRGNQPQHF. DNA of the CDR3: TGTGCCAGTAGTATCAACCGCGGCAATCAGCCCCAGCATTTT.

CDR3 residues: CATSISGTYGYTF. The CDR3 coding sequence is TGTGCCACCAGCATCTCCGGGACATATGGCTACACCTTC. The chain carries TRBV15 and TRBJ1-2; D perhaps matches TRBD1 (6 bases). With 4 bases removed from V and 5 bases from J, the gap between germline ends came to 11 bases. The CDR3 loop spans 13 amino acids. Germline V gene data show CDR1 as LNHNV and CDR2 as YYDKDF (reference sequence).

This clone has just one count. The chain is built from TRBV29-1 and TRBJ2-5, with 9 bases aligning to TRBD1. The V gene end was trimmed by 6 bases and the J gene end by 9 bases; junction bases not matched to a gene: 14. Germline V gives CDR1 SQVTM, CDR2 ANQGSEA. The CDR3 has 14 amino acids. The CDR3 nucleotides read TGCAGCGTGCCCGGACAGGGGAGGGGGTTGGCCCAGTACTTC. It encodes CSVPGQGRGLAQYF.

The gene calls are TRBV2 and TRBJ2-5, with TRBD2 as a possible D gene (5 bases). The CDR3 totals 17 residues. V lost 1 base, J lost 0 bases, and 15 bases lay in between. Germline V lookup: CDR1 SNHLY, CDR2 FYNNEI. In DNA form, the CDR3 reads TGTGCCAGCAGTGAAGGGTCGGGGAGTGGGTACCAAGAGACCCAGTACTTC. Its translation is CASSEGSGSGYQETQYF. Drawing the rest from reference TRBV2 and TRBJ2-5, the complete variable domain is EPEVTQTPSHQVTQMGQEVILRCVPISNHLYFYWYRQILGQKVEFLVSFYNNEISEKSEIFDDQFSVERPDGSNFTLKIRSTKLEDSAMYFCASSEGSGSGYQETQYFGPGTRLLVL.

This chain uses TRBV4-2 with TRBJ2-1, with 7 bases lining up with TRBD2. Germline loops: CDR1 LGHNA, CDR2 YNFKEQ. The CDR3 is made up of 15 amino acids. V shed 0 bases and J 7 bases; nucleotides not matched to a gene: 6. DNA of the CDR3: TGTGCCAGCAGCCAAGAGAGCGGGACGCAGAATGAGCAGTTCTTC. Protein: CASSQESGTQNEQFF.

The rearrangement links TRBV27 to TRBJ2-1, with D uncertain. CDR1 and CDR2 (germline): MNHEY, SMNVEV (reference sequence). The CDR3 is made up of 15 amino acids. The V end lost 5 bases, the J end lost 4 bases, and 15 bases lay between the germline ends. CDR3 protein: CASSPGSTVYNEQFF. The CDR3 region has the DNA TGTGCCAGCAGTCCCGGTTCAACGGTTTACAATGAGCAGTTCTTC.

The chain couples TRBV18 to TRBJ1-6; 8 nucleotides match TRBD1. The CDR3 has 17 residues. CDR1 is KGHSH and CDR2 is LQKENI in the germline V gene. The V gene end was trimmed by 3 bases and the J gene end by 10 bases; junction bases not matched to a gene: 14. The CDR3 DNA is TGTGCCAGCTCACCTGTACCATTTCAGGGGGCAGGATCACCCCTCCACTTT. Its protein product is CASSPVPFQGAGSPLHF.

The chain combines TRBV6-5 with TRBJ1-2, with 10 bases that match TRBD1. V was pared by 11 bases and J by 8 bases, with 11 bases of the junction left unmatched. Germline loops: CDR1 MNHEY, CDR2 SVGAGI. CDR3 size: 13 residues. CDR3 sequence: CASKKTGGEGYTF. CDR3 in DNA: TGTGCCTCTAAGAAGACAGGGGGCGAAGGCTACACCTTC.

This chain connects TRBV2 to TRBJ2-5; perhaps TRBD2 as D (6 bases). CDR1 and CDR2 (germline): SNHLY, FYNNEI. The CDR3 consists of 12 residues. Trimming removed 6 bases at V and 5 bases at J, with 10 bases between. This CDR3 reads CASSGTLETQYF. DNA for the CDR3: TGTGCCAGCAGCGGGACTTTGGAGACCCAGTACTTC.

This chain uses TRBV4-1 with TRBJ2-3, with D maybe TRBD1 (6 bases). The CDR3 is 17 amino acids. CDR1 is MGHRA, CDR2 YSYEKL, per germline. Trimming stripped 1 base from V and 6 bases from J, with 20 bases between. The CDR3 DNA follows: TGCGCCAGCAGCCAAGCTAAGGGACACGGGGACAAGGATACGCAGTATTTT. It yields the protein CASSQAKGHGDKDTQYF.

The rearrangement uses TRBV4-1 and TRBJ1-2, with TRBD1 as a possible D gene (5 bases). The CDR3 runs 13 residues. Trimming left V 4 bases short and J 2 bases short, with 8 bases between. The germline V gene encodes CDR1 MGHRA and CDR2 YSYEKL. The CDR3 bases are TGCGCCAGCAGCCCTAGACAGAACTATGGCTACACCTTC. Translating gives CASSPRQNYGYTF.

The J gene is TRBJ2-1, the V gene TRBV14; tentative D call: TRBD1 (6 bases). V lost 4 bases, J lost 1 base, and 14 bases lay in between. The CDR3 is made up of 16 amino acids. Germline CDR1 SGHDN, CDR2 FVKESK. The CDR3 region has the DNA TGTGCCAGCAGCCGGAGGCCGGACAGATCCTACAATGAGCAGTTCTTC. Its translation: CASSRRPDRSYNEQFF.

A few counts support this clone. The genes are TRBV5-1 and TRBJ2-1; TRBD2 agrees at 9 bases. Germline CDR1 reads SGHRS; CDR2 reads YFSETQ. V lost 2 bases to trimming and J lost 2 bases; unmatched junction nucleotides: 5. CDR3 length: 16 residues. CDR3 sequence reads: CASSLLGLATYNEQFF. CDR3 DNA sequence: TGCGCCAGCAGCTTATTAGGACTAGCGACCTACAATGAGCAGTTCTTC. Filled out from reference TRBV5-1 and TRBJ2-1, the complete variable domain reads KAGVTQTPRYLIKTRGQQVTLSCSPISGHRSVSWYQQTPGQGLQFLFEYFSETQRNKGNFPGRFSGRQFSNSRSEMNVSTLELGDSALYLCASSLLGLATYNEQFFGPGTRLTVL.

The genes are TRBV5-6 and TRBJ1-2, with a possible D match to TRBD1 (6 bases). The germline V gene has CDR1 SGHDT and CDR2 YYEEEE. Trimming took off 1 base at V and 7 bases at J, with 14 bases between the two ends. The CDR3 totals 14 residues. Written as DNA, the CDR3 is TGTGCCAGCAGCTTGCGTAACAGGGTCCCTGGCTACACCTTC. Its protein product is CASSLRNRVPGYTF.

This clone was seen once. The V gene is TRBV6-1, the J gene TRBJ2-7, with D unclear. Germline values: CDR1 MNHNS, CDR2 SASEGT. There are 13 residues in the CDR3. Between the trimmed V and J ends, which lost 2 bases and 1 base, there was a span of 6 bases. CDR3: CASSEFPSYEQYF. The DNA of the CDR3 is TGTGCCAGCAGTGAATTCCCGTCCTACGAGCAGTACTTC.

Comments on this clone: The same CDR3 is also encoded by other DNA sequences in this sample. The rearrangement uses TRBV5-4 and TRBJ2-1; 8 nucleotides agree with TRBD1. V was clipped by 0 bases and J by 7 bases; unmatched bases: 6. Germline CDR1 SGHNT, CDR2 YYREEE (reference sequence). The CDR3 length is 15 residues. The CDR3 protein is CASSLEGQGRNEQFF. In DNA form, the CDR3 reads TGTGCCAGCAGCTTGGAAGGACAGGGTAGAAATGAGCAGTTCTTC.

This sequence joins TRBV9 and TRBJ2-1; D is perhaps TRBD2 (6 bases). The germline V gene has CDR1 SGDLS and CDR2 YYNGEE. Trimming pared 0 bases from V and 8 bases from J, leaving 15 bases between. This CDR3 contains 15 residues. DNA of the CDR3: TGTGCCAGCAGCGTAGGGTCTAGTTCGGGGGATGAGCAGTTCTTC. Protein sequence: CASSVGSSSGDEQFF. The full variable domain, its missing parts supplied by reference TRBV9 and TRBJ2-1, is DSGVTQTPKHLITATGQRVTLRCSPRSGDLSVYWYQQSLDQGLQFLIQYYNGEERAKGNILERFSAQQFPDLHSELNLSSLELGDSALYFCASSVGSSSGDEQFFGPGTRLTVL.

J is TRBJ1-1 and V is TRBV11-2; TRBD1 agrees at 7 bases. The junction had 9 bases not matched to a gene; V was cut back by 4 bases and J by 1 base. Germline CDR1 and CDR2: SGHAT and FQNNGV. The CDR3 loop spans 16 amino acids. In DNA, the CDR3 is TGTGCCAGCAGCTCGAGATCCGGGACAGAGAACACTGAAGCTTTCTTT. Protein sequence: CASSSRSGTENTEAFF.

The gene calls are TRBV6-5 and TRBJ2-3, with D possibly TRBD2 on 6 matching bases. Germline-derived CDR1 and CDR2 are MNHEY and SVGAGI. V lost 8 bases and J lost 0, with 9 bases in between. CDR3 size: 13 residues. The CDR3 is CASRETSTDTQYF. The CDR3 DNA reads TGTGCCAGCCGGGAGACTAGCACAGATACGCAGTATTTT.

This clone was picked up one time. The gene calls are TRBV11-2 and TRBJ2-3; 12 bases map to TRBD2. The germline gives CDR1 SGHAT, CDR2 FQNNGV. The CDR3 contains 15 residues. The J segment lost 4 bases and the V segment lost 4 bases, leaving 3 bases of the junction unmatched. Written as DNA, the CDR3 is TGTGCCAGCAGCTCGACTAGCGGGAGTGCAGATACGCAGTATTTT. Protein: CASSSTSGSADTQYF.

The chain recombines TRBV5-1 with TRBJ2-2; 15 nucleotides match TRBD2. Germline assignment: CDR1 SGHRS and CDR2 YFSETQ. The CDR3 consists of 17 residues. V lost 4 bases and J lost 2; bases outside the gene matches: 3. As DNA, the CDR3 is TGCGCCAGCAGCCTGGGACTAGCGGGAGGAAACACCGGGGAGCTGTTTTTT. It is translated as CASSLGLAGGNTGELFF.

This chain links TRBV3-1 (or the pseudogene TRBV3-2) with TRBJ1-6; TRBD1 aligns across 8 bases. CDR3 size: 15 residues. V was pared by 7 bases and J by 6 bases, with 8 bases of the junction left unmatched. Germline lookup yields CDR1 LGHDT and CDR2 YNNKEL (reference sequence). The CDR3 DNA follows: TGTGCCAGCACCGCAGGGGGCGCGGGTAATTCACCCCTCCACTTT. Its protein is CASTAGGAGNSPLHF.

The CDR3 loop reads CASSSITTGSYNEQFF. In DNA, the CDR3 is TGCGCCAGCAGCTCCATAACAACCGGGTCCTACAATGAGCAGTTCTTC. The chain links TRBV5-1 to TRBJ2-1, with D unclear. This CDR3 spans 16 amino acids. CDR1 is SGHRS and CDR2 is YFSETQ in the germline V gene. Deletions cut 3 bases from V and 1 base from J, with 14 bases between.

The chain uses TRBV12-5 and TRBJ2-1, with 13 nucleotides matching TRBD2. This CDR3 is built from 21 residues. The ends lost 4 bases at V and 4 bases at J; junction bases unmatched: 19. Germline assignment: CDR1 LGHNT and CDR2 FRNRAP. Here the CDR3 reads CASGSQYRGLKLAGGYNEQFF. The CDR3, as DNA: TGTGCTAGTGGTTCACAATACAGGGGGCTAAAACTAGCGGGAGGGTACAATGAGCAGTTCTTC.

The J gene is TRBJ2-3, the V gene TRBV18; 9 bases line up with TRBD2. With V trimmed by 0 bases and J by 0 bases, 4 bases remained unmatched. Germline-derived CDR1 and CDR2 are KGHSH and LQKENI. The CDR3 length is 17 residues. This CDR3 is CASSPPRAGGSTDTQYF. CDR3 sequence (DNA): TGTGCCAGCTCACCACCGAGAGCGGGGGGCAGCACAGATACGCAGTATTTT.

The chain links TRBV7-9 to TRBJ2-3; 9 bases agree with TRBD2. V gave up 6 bases and J gave up 3 bases; unmatched junction bases: 7. The CDR3 covers 15 residues. Germline lookup yields CDR1 SEHNR and CDR2 FQNEAQ (reference sequence). The CDR3 reads CASSHDSGGTDTQYF. The CDR3 DNA is TGTGCCAGCAGTCACGATAGCGGGGGAACAGATACGCAGTATTTT. The variable domain in full, with the rest retrieved from reference TRBV7-9 and TRBJ2-3, is DTGVSQNPRHKITKRGQNVTFRCDPISEHNRLYWYRQTLGQGPEFLTYFQNEAQLEKSRLLSDRFSAERPKGSFSTLEIQRTEQGDSAMYLCASSHDSGGTDTQYFGPGTRLTVL.